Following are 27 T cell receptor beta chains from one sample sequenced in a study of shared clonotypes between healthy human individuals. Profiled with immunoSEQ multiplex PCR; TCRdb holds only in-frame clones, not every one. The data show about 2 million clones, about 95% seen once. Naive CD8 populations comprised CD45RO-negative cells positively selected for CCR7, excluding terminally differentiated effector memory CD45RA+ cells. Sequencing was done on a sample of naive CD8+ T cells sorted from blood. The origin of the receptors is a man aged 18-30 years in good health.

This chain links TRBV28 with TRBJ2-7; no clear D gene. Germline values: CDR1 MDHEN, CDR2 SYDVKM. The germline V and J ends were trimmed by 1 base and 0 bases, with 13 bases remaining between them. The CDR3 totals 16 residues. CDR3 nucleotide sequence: TGTGCCAGCAGTTTATCATCAACCGGTGGCTCCTACGAGCAGTACTTC. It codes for CASSLSSTGGSYEQYF.

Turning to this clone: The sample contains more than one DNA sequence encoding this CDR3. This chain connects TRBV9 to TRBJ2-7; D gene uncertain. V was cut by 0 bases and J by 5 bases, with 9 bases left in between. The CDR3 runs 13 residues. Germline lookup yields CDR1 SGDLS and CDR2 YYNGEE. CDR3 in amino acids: CASSVEGVDEQYF. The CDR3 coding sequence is TGTGCCAGCAGCGTAGAGGGTGTGGACGAGCAGTACTTC.

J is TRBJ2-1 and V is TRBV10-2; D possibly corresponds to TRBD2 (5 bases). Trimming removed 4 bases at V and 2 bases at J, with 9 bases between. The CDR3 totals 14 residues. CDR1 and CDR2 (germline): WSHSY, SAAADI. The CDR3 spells CASSVSEAYNEQFF. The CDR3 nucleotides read TGCGCCAGCAGTGTGTCGGAGGCCTACAATGAGCAGTTCTTC.

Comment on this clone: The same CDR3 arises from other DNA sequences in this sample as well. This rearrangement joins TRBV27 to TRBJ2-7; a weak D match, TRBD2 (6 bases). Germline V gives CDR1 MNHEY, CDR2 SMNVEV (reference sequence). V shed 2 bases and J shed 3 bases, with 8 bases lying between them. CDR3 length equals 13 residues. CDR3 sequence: CASSLTGSYEQYF. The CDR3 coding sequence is TGTGCCAGCAGTTTAACCGGGAGCTACGAGCAGTACTTC.

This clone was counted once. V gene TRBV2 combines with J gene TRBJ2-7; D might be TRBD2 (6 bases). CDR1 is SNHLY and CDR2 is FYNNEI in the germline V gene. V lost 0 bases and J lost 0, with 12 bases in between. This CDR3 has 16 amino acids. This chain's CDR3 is CASSEAGSGSSYEQYF. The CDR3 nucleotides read TGTGCCAGCAGTGAAGCGGGTAGCGGTAGCTCCTACGAGCAGTACTTC. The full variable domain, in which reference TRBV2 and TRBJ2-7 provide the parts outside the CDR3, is EPEVTQTPSHQVTQMGQEVILRCVPISNHLYFYWYRQILGQKVEFLVSFYNNEISEKSEIFDDQFSVERPDGSNFTLKIRSTKLEDSAMYFCASSEAGSGSSYEQYFGPGTRLTVT.

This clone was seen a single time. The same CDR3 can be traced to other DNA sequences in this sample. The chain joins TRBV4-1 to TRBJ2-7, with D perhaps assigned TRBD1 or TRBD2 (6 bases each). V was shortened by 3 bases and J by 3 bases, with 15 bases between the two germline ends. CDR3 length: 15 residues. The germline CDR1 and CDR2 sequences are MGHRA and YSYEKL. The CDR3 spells CASSQGPGGIYEQYF. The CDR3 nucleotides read TGCGCCAGCAGCCAGGGACCCGGGGGCATCTACGAGCAGTACTTC.

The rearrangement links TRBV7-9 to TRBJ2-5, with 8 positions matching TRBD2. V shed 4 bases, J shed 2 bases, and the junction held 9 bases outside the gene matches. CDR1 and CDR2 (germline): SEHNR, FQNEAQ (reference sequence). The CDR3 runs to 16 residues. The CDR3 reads CASSSPSGSVQETQYF. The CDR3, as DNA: TGTGCCAGCAGCTCGCCCAGCGGGAGCGTACAAGAGACCCAGTACTTC.

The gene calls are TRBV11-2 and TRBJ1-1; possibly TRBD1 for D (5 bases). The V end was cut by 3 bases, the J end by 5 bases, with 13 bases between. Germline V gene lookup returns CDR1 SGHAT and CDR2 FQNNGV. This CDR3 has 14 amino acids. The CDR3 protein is CASSLGVWWTEAFF. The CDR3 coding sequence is TGTGCCAGCAGCTTGGGGGTGTGGTGGACTGAAGCTTTCTTT.

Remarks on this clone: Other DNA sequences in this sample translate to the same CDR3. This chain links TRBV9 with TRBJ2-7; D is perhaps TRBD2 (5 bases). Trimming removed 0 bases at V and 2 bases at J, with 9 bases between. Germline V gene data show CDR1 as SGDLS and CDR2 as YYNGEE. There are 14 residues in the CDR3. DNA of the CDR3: TGTGCCAGCAGCGTAGCCGGGGATACCTACGAGCAGTACTTC. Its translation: CASSVAGDTYEQYF.

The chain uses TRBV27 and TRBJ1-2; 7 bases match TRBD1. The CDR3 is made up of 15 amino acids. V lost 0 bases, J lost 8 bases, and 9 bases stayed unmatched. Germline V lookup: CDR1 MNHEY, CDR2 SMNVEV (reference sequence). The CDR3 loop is CASSLSRGGGGGYTF. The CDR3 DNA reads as TGTGCCAGCAGTTTATCTCGAGGGGGCGGAGGAGGCTACACCTTC.

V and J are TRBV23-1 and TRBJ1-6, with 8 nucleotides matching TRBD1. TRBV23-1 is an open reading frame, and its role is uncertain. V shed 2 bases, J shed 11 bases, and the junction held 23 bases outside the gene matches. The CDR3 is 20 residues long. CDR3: CASSQKGGPLTGEGLPPLHF. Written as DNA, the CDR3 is TGCGCCAGCAGTCAAAAAGGGGGCCCGTTGACAGGGGAGGGTCTGCCACCCCTCCACTTT.

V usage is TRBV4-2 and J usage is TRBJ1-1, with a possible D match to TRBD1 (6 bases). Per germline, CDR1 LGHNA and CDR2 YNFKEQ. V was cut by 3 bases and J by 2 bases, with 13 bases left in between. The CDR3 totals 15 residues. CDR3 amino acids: CASSHDGTFNTEAFF. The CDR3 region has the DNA TGTGCCAGCAGCCATGACGGGACATTCAACACTGAAGCTTTCTTT.

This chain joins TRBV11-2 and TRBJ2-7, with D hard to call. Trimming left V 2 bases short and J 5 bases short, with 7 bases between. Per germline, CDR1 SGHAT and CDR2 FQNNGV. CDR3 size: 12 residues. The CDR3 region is CASSLMANEQYF. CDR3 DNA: TGTGCCAGCAGCTTAATGGCGAACGAGCAGTACTTC. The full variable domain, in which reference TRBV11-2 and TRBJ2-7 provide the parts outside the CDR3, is EAGVAQSPRYKIIEKRQSVAFWCNPISGHATLYWYQQILGQGPKLLIQFQNNGVVDDSQLPKDRFSAERLKGVDSTLKIQPAKLEDSAVYLCASSLMANEQYFGPGTRLTVT.

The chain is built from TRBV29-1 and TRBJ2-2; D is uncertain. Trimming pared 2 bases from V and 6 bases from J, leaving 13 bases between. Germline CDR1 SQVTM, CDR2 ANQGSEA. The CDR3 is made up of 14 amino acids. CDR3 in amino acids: CSVEIGDNPGELFF. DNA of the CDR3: TGCAGCGTTGAAATTGGAGATAACCCCGGGGAGCTGTTTTTT.

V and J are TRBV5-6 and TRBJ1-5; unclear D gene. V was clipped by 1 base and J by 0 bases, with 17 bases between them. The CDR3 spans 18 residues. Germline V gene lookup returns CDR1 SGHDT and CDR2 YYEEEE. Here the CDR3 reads CASSLFALVGISNQPQHF. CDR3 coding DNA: TGTGCCAGCAGCTTGTTCGCGTTGGTAGGGATTAGCAATCAGCCCCAGCATTTT.

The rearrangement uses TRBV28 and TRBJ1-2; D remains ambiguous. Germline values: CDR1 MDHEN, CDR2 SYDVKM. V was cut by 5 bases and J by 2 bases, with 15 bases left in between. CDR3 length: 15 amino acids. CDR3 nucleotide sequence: TGTGCCAGCAGTCATCTTTACGATGAAAACTATGGCTACACCTTC. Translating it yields CASSHLYDENYGYTF.

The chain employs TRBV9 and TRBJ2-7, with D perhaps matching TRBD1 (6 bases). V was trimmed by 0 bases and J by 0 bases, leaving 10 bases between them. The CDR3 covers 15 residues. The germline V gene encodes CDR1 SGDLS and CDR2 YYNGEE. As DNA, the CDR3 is TGTGCCAGCAGCGTAGGAGGGACATACTCCTACGAGCAGTACTTC. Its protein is CASSVGGTYSYEQYF.

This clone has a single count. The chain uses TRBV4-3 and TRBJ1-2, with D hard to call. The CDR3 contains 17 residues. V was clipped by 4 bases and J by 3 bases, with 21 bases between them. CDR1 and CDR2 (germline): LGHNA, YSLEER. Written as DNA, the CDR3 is TGCGCCAGCAGCCCTGTTATCGGGTCTATGGTAGACTATGGCTACACCTTC. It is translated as CASSPVIGSMVDYGYTF.

Here the CDR3 DNA reads TGTGCCACCCGGGACTTCCGCGAGCAGTACTTC. This sequence encodes CATRDFREQYF. The rearrangement joins TRBV27 to TRBJ2-7; D might be TRBD2 (6 bases). Trimming shortened V by 10 bases and J by 6 bases, and 13 bases separated the two germline ends. CDR3 size: 11 residues. Germline assignment: CDR1 MNHEY and CDR2 SMNVEV (reference sequence).

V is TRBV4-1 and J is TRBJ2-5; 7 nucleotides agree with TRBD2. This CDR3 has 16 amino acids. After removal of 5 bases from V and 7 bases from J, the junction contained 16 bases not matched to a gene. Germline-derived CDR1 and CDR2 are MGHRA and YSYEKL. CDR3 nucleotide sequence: TGCGCCAGCAGCTCCGTGGGGGGGGGATCAAGAGGGACCCAGTACTTC. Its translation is CASSSVGGGSRGTQYF.

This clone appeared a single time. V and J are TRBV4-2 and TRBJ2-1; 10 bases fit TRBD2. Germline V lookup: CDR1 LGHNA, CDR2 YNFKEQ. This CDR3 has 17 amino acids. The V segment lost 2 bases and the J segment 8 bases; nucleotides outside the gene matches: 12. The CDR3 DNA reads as TGTGCCAGCAGCCAAACTTACTCTAGCGGGGGTGCCGATGAGCAGTTCTTC. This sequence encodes CASSQTYSSGGADEQFF.

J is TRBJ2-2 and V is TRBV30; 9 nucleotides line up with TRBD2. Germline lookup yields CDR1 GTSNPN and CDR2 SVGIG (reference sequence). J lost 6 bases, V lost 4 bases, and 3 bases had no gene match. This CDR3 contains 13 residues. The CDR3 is CAWMLAGPGELFF. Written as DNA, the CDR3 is TGTGCCTGGATGCTAGCGGGGCCCGGGGAGCTGTTTTTT.

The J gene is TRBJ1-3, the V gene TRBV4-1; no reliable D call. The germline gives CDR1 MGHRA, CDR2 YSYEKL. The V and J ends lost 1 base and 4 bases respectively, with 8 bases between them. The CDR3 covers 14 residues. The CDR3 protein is CASSQAGRGNTIYF. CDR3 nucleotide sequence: TGCGCCAGCAGCCAAGCCGGGAGGGGAAACACCATATATTTT.

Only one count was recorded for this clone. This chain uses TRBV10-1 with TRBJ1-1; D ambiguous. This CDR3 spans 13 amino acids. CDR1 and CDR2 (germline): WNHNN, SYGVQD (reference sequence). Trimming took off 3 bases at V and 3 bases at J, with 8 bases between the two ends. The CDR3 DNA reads TGCGCCAGCAGTGAAACCGGGGACACTGAAGCTTTCTTT. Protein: CASSETGDTEAFF.

CDR3 nucleotides: TGCAGCGTTGACGGACAGTTGAACACTGAAGCTTTCTTT. As protein: CSVDGQLNTEAFF. The chain has TRBV29-1 and TRBJ1-1; D possibly corresponds to TRBD1 (6 bases). V lost 3 bases, J lost 0 bases, and 8 bases lay in between. The CDR3 is made up of 13 amino acids. Germline-derived CDR1 and CDR2 are SQVTM and ANQGSEA.

CDR3 loop: CASSQKRTPPNYEQYF. The CDR3 nucleotides read TGCGCCAGCAGCCAAAAAAGGACACCACCCAACTACGAGCAGTACTTC. J is TRBJ2-7 and V is TRBV5-1; D is possibly TRBD1 (5 bases). The CDR3 length is 16 residues. Germline V lookup: CDR1 SGHRS, CDR2 YFSETQ. Trimming removed 4 bases at V and 3 bases at J, with 20 bases between.

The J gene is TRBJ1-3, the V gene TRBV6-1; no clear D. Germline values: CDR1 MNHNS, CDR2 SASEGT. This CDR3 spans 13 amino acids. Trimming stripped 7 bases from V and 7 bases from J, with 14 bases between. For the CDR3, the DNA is TGTGCCAGCACCGAGTGGGTTTTGAACACCATATATTTT. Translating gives CASTEWVLNTIYF.